These 29 T cell receptor beta chains were sequenced from one sample in a study of CD8 T cells in ankylosing spondylitis. One entry per CDR3 protein, called by TCRdb with MiXCR from the 5' RACE reads. The sample includes 150,000 to 200,000 distinct CDR3 sequences, over 10% of them seen just once. Input material: blood, either unsorted or a sorted T cell fraction (not recorded which). Source of these receptors: a female donor with ankylosing spondylitis or in good health (not recorded which).

This clonotype was detected ten times or more. J is TRBJ2-7 and V is TRBV20-1; D perhaps matches TRBD1 (5 bases). V lost 6 bases to trimming and J lost 4 bases, with 19 bases between them. This CDR3 has 14 residues. Germline CDR1 DFQATT, CDR2 SNEGSKA (reference sequence). The CDR3 sequence: CSALRGHPEYEQYF. In nucleotides, the CDR3 is TGCAGTGCCTTAAGGGGCCACCCCGAGTACGAGCAGTACTTC.

This clonotype was seen only a few times. The J gene is TRBJ2-7, the V gene TRBV6-2 or TRBV6-3, with D perhaps given as TRBD1 or TRBD2 (5 bases each). Germline V CDR1 and CDR2: MNHEY, SVGEGT. Trimming removed 6 bases from V and 0 bases from J, with 12 bases in between. This CDR3 has 14 amino acids. CDR3 in amino acids: CASSISGRSYEQYF. CDR3 bases: TGTGCCAGCAGCATCTCGGGGCGCTCCTACGAGCAGTACTTC.

This clonotype has at least ten counts. The rearrangement uses TRBV15 and TRBJ2-3, with TRBD2 matching over 12 bases. This CDR3 contains 19 residues. The V gene end was trimmed by 0 bases and the J gene end by 6 bases; junction bases not matched to a gene: 13. Looked up from germline, CDR1 is LNHNV and CDR2 is YYDKDF (reference sequence). CDR3 sequence (DNA): TGTGCCACCAGCAGAGACGAGAGCCTAGCGGGAGGGCCTTGGGATACGCAGTATTTT. Its translation is CATSRDESLAGGPWDTQYF.

This clonotype has ten or more counts. The CDR3: CVTKGEASSYEQYF. The CDR3 nucleotides are TGTGTGACTAAGGGGGAGGCGAGCTCCTACGAGCAGTACTTC. The rearrangement uses TRBV6-7 and TRBJ2-7; D may correspond to TRBD1 or TRBD2 (6 bases each). TRBV6-7 is an ORF; its function is uncertain. The CDR3 consists of 14 residues.

This clonotype was seen repeatedly, ten times or more. The V gene is TRBV28, the J gene TRBJ2-3; 8 nucleotides line up with TRBD2. V trimming: 6 bases; J trimming: 0 bases; junction bases outside the gene matches: 5. CDR3 length: 15 amino acids. Germline values: CDR1 MDHEN, CDR2 SYDVKM. The CDR3 DNA reads as TGTGCCAGCAGAGTAGCGGGACGAAGCACAGATACGCAGTATTTT. It codes for CASRVAGRSTDTQYF.

The V and J genes are TRBV20-1 and TRBJ2-1, with D possibly called TRBD1 or TRBD2 (5 bases each). The CDR3 has 13 amino acids. CDR1 is DFQATT and CDR2 is SNEGSKA in the germline V gene (reference sequence). The germline V and J ends were trimmed by 6 bases and 6 bases, with 15 bases remaining between them. The CDR3 nucleotides are TGCAGTGCGGGGGAAGTAAGGTCCAATGAGCAGTTCTTC. As protein: CSAGEVRSNEQFF.

A few counts support this clonotype. V and J are TRBV10-3 and TRBJ2-7, with 10 bases that match TRBD1. The germline V gene encodes CDR1 ENHRY and CDR2 SYGVKD. The V and J ends lost 6 bases and 5 bases, in that order; junction bases with no gene match: 7. The CDR3 has 14 residues. The CDR3 DNA is TGTGCCATCAGGACCGGGACAGGGGTTAACGAGCAGTACTTC. This encodes CAIRTGTGVNEQYF.

At least ten counts were recorded for this clonotype. This sequence joins TRBV14 and TRBJ2-1; 11 bases are a match to TRBD2. From germline, CDR1 is SGHDN and CDR2 FVKESK. V dropped 3 bases and J dropped 8; count of bases not matched to a gene: 6. This CDR3 has 15 residues. The CDR3 DNA sequence: TGTGCCAGCAGCCAGTCTAGCGGGAGGAAGTATGAGCAGTTCTTC. Translating it yields CASSQSSGRKYEQFF.

This clonotype was detected many times. This chain links TRBV6-2 or TRBV6-3 with TRBJ2-5; 8 positions agree with TRBD2. The trim removed 2 bases at V and 7 bases at J, leaving 15 bases unmatched. This CDR3 has 17 residues. CDR1 and CDR2 from the germline V gene are MNHEY and SVGEGT. CDR3 in DNA: TGTGCCAGCAGTTACAGTAGCGGGACACAACGTACCGGGACCCAGTACTTC. Protein: CASSYSSGTQRTGTQYF.

A few counts support this clonotype. The chain couples TRBV4-3 to TRBJ1-2, with TRBD1 matching 12 bases. The germline CDR1 and CDR2 sequences are LGHNA and YSLEER. Trimming removed 5 bases from V and 6 bases from J; junction bases left unmatched: 10. This CDR3 is 16 amino acids long. The CDR3 loop is CASSAGTGGAGDGYTF. Written as DNA, the CDR3 is TGCGCCAGCAGCGCAGGGACAGGGGGCGCTGGGGATGGCTACACCTTC.

This clonotype was seen ten or more times. The chain couples TRBV5-6 to TRBJ2-7, with 9 bases lining up with TRBD1. This CDR3 is 14 amino acids long. V lost 3 bases, J lost 5 bases, and 6 bases stayed unmatched. Germline V gives CDR1 SGHDT, CDR2 YYEEEE. The chain's CDR3 is CASSWDGTGNEQYF. CDR3 DNA: TGTGCCAGCAGCTGGGATGGGACAGGGAACGAGCAGTACTTC.

This clonotype was counted a few times. The chain uses TRBV9 and TRBJ1-1; 9 bases are shared with TRBD1. CDR3 length: 14 amino acids. Trimming removed 4 bases from V and 3 bases from J; junction bases left unmatched: 4. From germline, CDR1 is SGDLS and CDR2 YYNGEE. CDR3 DNA: TGTGCCAGCAGCCCACAGGGGGCAGACACTGAAGCTTTCTTT. Translation: CASSPQGADTEAFF.

The chain recombines TRBV5-1 with TRBJ2-7; possibly TRBD1 or TRBD2 for D (6 bases each). CDR3 length: 14 amino acids. The germline V gene encodes CDR1 SGHRS and CDR2 YFSETQ. Trimming pared 0 bases from V and 5 bases from J, leaving 12 bases between. CDR3: CASSLERGDDEQYF. As DNA, the CDR3 is TGCGCCAGCAGCTTGGAGAGGGGGGATGACGAGCAGTACTTC.

This clonotype has at least ten counts. V usage is TRBV7-9 and J usage is TRBJ1-4; 7 nucleotides agree with TRBD1. CDR1 is SEHNR and CDR2 is FQNEAQ in the germline V gene (reference sequence). The CDR3 has 15 residues. Trimming removed 4 bases from V and 5 bases from J; junction bases left unmatched: 7. The CDR3 loop is CASSWGDSRNEKLFF. The CDR3 DNA sequence: TGTGCCAGCAGCTGGGGGGACAGCCGGAATGAAAAACTGTTTTTT. The full variable domain, rest sourced from reference TRBV7-9 and TRBJ1-4, is DTGVSQNPRHKITKRGQNVTFRCDPISEHNRLYWYRQTLGQGPEFLTYFQNEAQLEKSRLLSDRFSAERPKGSFSTLEIQRTEQGDSAMYLCASSWGDSRNEKLFFGSGTQLSVL.

This clonotype was counted between two and nine times. This CDR3 reads CASSRGQGADTGELFF. The CDR3 nucleotides read TGTGCCAGCAGCCGAGGACAGGGGGCCGACACCGGGGAGCTGTTTTTT. The chain has TRBV21-1 and TRBJ2-2; the table assigns TRBD1, which was not confirmed against the DNA. TRBV21-1 is tagged as a pseudogene. There are 16 residues in the CDR3.

This clonotype turned up a few times. V is TRBV7-8 and J is TRBJ2-2, with no clear D. Germline CDR1 is SGHVS and CDR2 is FQNEAQ. V shed 2 bases and J shed 4 bases, with 8 bases lying between them. There are 14 residues in the CDR3. The CDR3 DNA reads TGTGCCAGCAGCTTACCCCTGGGCACCGGGGAGCTGTTTTTT. Its translation: CASSLPLGTGELFF. Combining the CDR3 with reference TRBV7-8 and TRBJ2-2 gives the whole variable domain GAGVSQSPRYKVAKRGQDVALRCDPISGHVSLFWYQQALGQGPEFLTYFQNEAQLDKSGLPSDRFFAERPEGSVSTLKIQRTQQEDSAVYLCASSLPLGTGELFFGEGSRLTVL.

This clonotype was seen only a few times. The chain employs TRBV9 and TRBJ2-3, with a possible D match to TRBD2 (5 bases). Germline CDR1 is SGDLS and CDR2 is YYNGEE. The V gene lost 4 bases and the J gene lost 5 bases, with 14 bases spanning the gap. The CDR3 covers 14 residues. In DNA, the CDR3 is TGTGCCAGCAGCTTCCACGAGGGCATAGATACGCAGTATTTT. Translated: CASSFHEGIDTQYF.

The rearrangement links TRBV7-3 to TRBJ2-3, with D perhaps assigned TRBD1 or TRBD2 (5 bases each). Trimming pared 4 bases from V and 0 bases from J, leaving 8 bases between. The V gene's germline CDR1 is SGHTA and CDR2 FQGTGA. This CDR3 comprises 14 residues. CDR3 nucleotide sequence: TGTGCCAGCAGCTGGGGCGGGAGCACAGATACGCAGTATTTT. Amino acids: CASSWGGSTDTQYF.

The rearrangement links TRBV11-2 to TRBJ2-7, with D maybe TRBD1 (6 bases). CDR3 length: 15 amino acids. The germline V gene has CDR1 SGHAT and CDR2 FQNNGV. Trimming cost V 4 bases and J 2 bases, with 15 bases left between them. DNA of the CDR3: TGTGCCAGCAGCTCGATCCGGGACACCACCTACGAGCAGTACTTC. Translation: CASSSIRDTTYEQYF.

The chain links TRBV9 to TRBJ2-5; TRBD1 might be the D (7 bases). Trimming cost V 6 bases and J 2 bases, with 17 bases left between them. From germline, CDR1 is SGDLS and CDR2 YYNGEE. The CDR3 is 15 residues long. The CDR3 nucleotides read TGTGCCAGCAAAGCCCGGGACAGCGGGCAAGAGACCCAGTACTTC. Translating gives CASKARDSGQETQYF. The whole variable domain, remainder taken from reference TRBV9 and TRBJ2-5, is DSGVTQTPKHLITATGQRVTLRCSPRSGDLSVYWYQQSLDQGLQFLIQYYNGEERAKGNILERFSAQQFPDLHSELNLSSLELGDSALYFCASKARDSGQETQYFGPGTRLLVL.

This clonotype has a count of ten or more. This sequence joins TRBV20-1 and TRBJ2-7; 9 bases map to TRBD2. Germline V lookup: CDR1 DFQATT, CDR2 SNEGSKA (reference sequence). This CDR3 has 13 residues. Unmatched junction bases numbered 6, after V lost 6 bases and J lost 3 bases. DNA of the CDR3: TGCAGTGCACCCATAGCGGGAGACTACGAGCAGTACTTC. Translation gives CSAPIAGDYEQYF.

In its sample, this clonotype was seen many times. The chain employs TRBV20-1 and TRBJ2-1; a weak D match, TRBD2 (6 bases). CDR1 and CDR2 from the germline V gene are DFQATT and SNEGSKA (reference sequence). Trimming took 1 base from V and 6 from J, leaving 16 bases between them. This CDR3 is built from 15 residues. Written as DNA, the CDR3 is TGCAGTGCTAGAGTCCCGGGACTGGTTAGCAATGAGCAGTTCTTC. Amino acids: CSARVPGLVSNEQFF.

This clonotype has a count of ten or more. The chain couples TRBV4-2 to TRBJ2-1; D is unclear. The CDR3 covers 13 residues. CDR1 LGHNA and CDR2 YNFKEQ come from the germline V gene. V lost 1 base and J lost 8, with 9 bases in between. The CDR3 region is CASSQGIYDEQFF. The CDR3 DNA sequence: TGTGCCAGCAGCCAAGGGATCTATGATGAGCAGTTCTTC.

This chain connects TRBV30 to TRBJ2-1; 8 bases map to TRBD2. The CDR3 sequence is 14 residues long. V lost 5 bases and J lost 8; bases outside the gene matches: 11. CDR1 is GTSNPN, CDR2 SVGIG, per germline (reference sequence). CDR3 sequence: CAWGGLSGSDEQFF. The DNA of the CDR3 is TGTGCCTGGGGGGGTTTGAGCGGGAGTGATGAGCAGTTCTTC.

The chain joins TRBV3-1 to TRBJ2-5; D is unresolved. The V gene's germline CDR1 is LGHDT and CDR2 YNNKEL (reference sequence). The CDR3 runs 16 residues. V gave up 10 bases and J gave up 4 bases, with 25 bases separating them. The CDR3 is CATSQDPPDPSETQYF. The CDR3 coding sequence is TGTGCCACCTCCCAAGATCCCCCAGACCCCTCAGAGACCCAGTACTTC.

This clonotype was seen many times. The chain employs TRBV5-1 and TRBJ1-1; 7 bases agree with TRBD1. The germline V gene has CDR1 SGHRS and CDR2 YFSETQ. V trimming: 0 bases; J trimming: 0 bases; junction bases outside the gene matches: 11. There are 18 residues in the CDR3. In DNA, the CDR3 is TGCGCCAGCAGCTTGGCTGCCTCAGGGGGGTTCTTGAACACTGAAGCTTTCTTT. It specifies CASSLAASGGFLNTEAFF. Looking up the rest from reference TRBV5-1 and TRBJ1-1 gives the full variable domain: KAGVTQTPRYLIKTRGQQVTLSCSPISGHRSVSWYQQTPGQGLQFLFEYFSETQRNKGNFPGRFSGRQFSNSRSEMNVSTLELGDSALYLCASSLAASGGFLNTEAFFGQGTRLTVV.

This clonotype was counted ten times or more. The chain links TRBV9 to TRBJ2-1; 8 nucleotides agree with TRBD2. With 0 bases clipped from V and 7 bases from J, the junction kept 6 bases outside the gene matches. From germline, CDR1 is SGDLS and CDR2 YYNGEE. CDR3 length equals 15 residues. CDR3 protein: CASSVGHGLANEQFF. CDR3 bases: TGTGCCAGCAGCGTAGGGCACGGACTAGCTAATGAGCAGTTCTTC.

At least ten counts were recorded for this clonotype. The gene calls are TRBV12-3 or TRBV12-4 and TRBJ1-6, with D perhaps TRBD1 (6 bases). CDR3 size: 15 residues. Trimming pared 6 bases from V and 9 bases from J, leaving 18 bases between. CDR3 residues: CASSPGGTTGSPLHF. DNA of the CDR3: TGTGCCAGCAGCCCGGGAGGGACAACGGGTTCACCCCTCCACTTT.

The V gene is TRBV29-1, the J gene TRBJ2-7, with D possibly matching TRBD2 (5 bases). This CDR3 is built from 12 residues. V lost 4 bases to trimming and J lost 7 bases, with 14 bases between them. Germline V lookup: CDR1 SQVTM, CDR2 ANQGSEA. CDR3 nucleotides: TGCAGCGTTGTGAGGCAGTCGGGAGAGCAGTACTTC. Protein sequence: CSVVRQSGEQYF.